Reported below is one TCR beta chain. TCRdb keeps only in-frame clones here, not all; method: immunoSEQ multiplex PCR. The profile covers 55,000 to 85,000 clones, with 70% to 90% appearing a single time and approximately 3% taken by the ten largest. The sample belongs to a study of OX40 agonist ivuxolimab in advanced cancers. Trimming stripped 6 bases from V and 8 bases from J, with 23 bases between. The CDR3 totals 15 residues. Germline-derived CDR1 and CDR2 are SGDLS and YYNGEE. Sequencing used CD4+ or CD8+ T cells sorted from blood, obtained in a trial of the OX40 agonist ivuxolimab. The source is an adult with an advanced solid tumor such as melanoma, head and neck, liver or kidney cancer. J is TRBJ1-2 and V is TRBV9; no clear D gene. The CDR3 DNA reads TGTGCCAGCACCATATATGGAGGGCCAGGTTACGGCTACACCTTC. Its translation: CASTIYGGPGYGYTF.